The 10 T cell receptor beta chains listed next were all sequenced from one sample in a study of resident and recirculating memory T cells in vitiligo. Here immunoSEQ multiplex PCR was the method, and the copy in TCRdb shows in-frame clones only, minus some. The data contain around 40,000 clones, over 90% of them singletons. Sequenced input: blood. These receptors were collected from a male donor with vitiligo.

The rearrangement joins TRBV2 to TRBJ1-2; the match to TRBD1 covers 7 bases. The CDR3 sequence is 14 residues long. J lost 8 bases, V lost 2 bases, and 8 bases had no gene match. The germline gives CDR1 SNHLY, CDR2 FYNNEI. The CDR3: CASSESLTGVGYTF. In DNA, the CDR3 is TGTGCCAGCAGTGAATCTTTAACAGGGGTGGGCTACACCTTC.

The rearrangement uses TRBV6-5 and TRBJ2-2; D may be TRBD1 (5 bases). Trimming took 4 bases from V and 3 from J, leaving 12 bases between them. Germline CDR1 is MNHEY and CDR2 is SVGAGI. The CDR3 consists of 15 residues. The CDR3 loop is CASSFRQSHTGELFF. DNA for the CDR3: TGTGCCAGCAGTTTCAGACAGTCGCACACCGGGGAGCTGTTTTTT.

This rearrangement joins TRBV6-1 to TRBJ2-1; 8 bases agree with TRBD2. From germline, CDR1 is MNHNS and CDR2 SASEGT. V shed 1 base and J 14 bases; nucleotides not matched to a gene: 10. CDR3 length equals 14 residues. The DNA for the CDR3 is TGTGCCAGCAGTGAAGTGCGGGGGGCCTATTCGAAGTTCTTC. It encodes CASSEVRGAYSKFF.

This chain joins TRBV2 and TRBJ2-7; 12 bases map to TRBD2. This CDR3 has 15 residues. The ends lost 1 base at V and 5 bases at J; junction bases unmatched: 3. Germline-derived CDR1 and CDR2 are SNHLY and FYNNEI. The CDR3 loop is CASSEGLAGGHEQYF. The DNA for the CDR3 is TGTGCCAGCAGTGAAGGGCTAGCGGGGGGGCACGAGCAGTACTTC. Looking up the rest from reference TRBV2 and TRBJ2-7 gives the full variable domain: EPEVTQTPSHQVTQMGQEVILRCVPISNHLYFYWYRQILGQKVEFLVSFYNNEISEKSEIFDDQFSVERPDGSNFTLKIRSTKLEDSAMYFCASSEGLAGGHEQYFGPGTRLTVT.

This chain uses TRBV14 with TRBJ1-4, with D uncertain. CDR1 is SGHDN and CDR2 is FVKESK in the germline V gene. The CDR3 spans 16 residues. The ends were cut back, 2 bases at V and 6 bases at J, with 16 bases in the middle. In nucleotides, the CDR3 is TGTGCCAGCAGCCAACGCACACAGCGGGGAGATGAAAAACTGTTTTTT. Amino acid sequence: CASSQRTQRGDEKLFF.

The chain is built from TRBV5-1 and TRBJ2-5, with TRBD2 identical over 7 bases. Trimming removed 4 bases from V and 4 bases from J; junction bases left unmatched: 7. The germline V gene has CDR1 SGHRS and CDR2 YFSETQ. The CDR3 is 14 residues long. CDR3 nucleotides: TGCGCCAGCAGCCGCGCCGGGGAGGGAGAGACCCAGTACTTC. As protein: CASSRAGEGETQYF.

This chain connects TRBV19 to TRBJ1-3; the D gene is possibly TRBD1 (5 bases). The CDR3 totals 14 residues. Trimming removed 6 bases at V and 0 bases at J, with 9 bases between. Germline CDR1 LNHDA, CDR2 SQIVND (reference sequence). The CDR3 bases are TGTGCCAGTAGGTCAGGGTCCTCTGGAAACACCATATATTTT. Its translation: CASRSGSSGNTIYF.

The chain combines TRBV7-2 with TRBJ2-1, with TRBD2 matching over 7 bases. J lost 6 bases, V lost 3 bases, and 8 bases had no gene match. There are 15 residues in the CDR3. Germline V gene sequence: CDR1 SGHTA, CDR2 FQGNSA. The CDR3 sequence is CASSLGGTGTNEQFF. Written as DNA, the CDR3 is TGTGCCAGCAGCTTGGGGGGGACTGGGACCAATGAGCAGTTCTTC.

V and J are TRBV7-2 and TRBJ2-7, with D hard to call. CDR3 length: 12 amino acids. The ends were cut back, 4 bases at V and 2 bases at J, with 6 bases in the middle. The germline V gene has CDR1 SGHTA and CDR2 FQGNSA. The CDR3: CASSWSPYEQYF. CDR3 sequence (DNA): TGTGCCAGCAGCTGGAGTCCCTACGAGCAGTACTTC.

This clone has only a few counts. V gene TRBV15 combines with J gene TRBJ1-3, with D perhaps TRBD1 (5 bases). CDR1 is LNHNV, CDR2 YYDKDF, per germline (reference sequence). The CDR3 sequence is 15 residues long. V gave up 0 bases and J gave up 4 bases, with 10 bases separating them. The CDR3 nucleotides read TGTGCCACCAGCAGAGATTACGCAGGGGGAAACACCATATATTTT. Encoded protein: CATSRDYAGGNTIYF.